This entry is about one T cell receptor beta chain. The data derive from a study of control samples from healthy donors and cancer patients. Produced via immunoSEQ multiplex PCR; TCRdb's table is partial and in-frame only. The data show about 100,000 clones, 90% to 95% seen once. Source material: blood. The source of this sequence is a woman between 18 and 29 years old in good health.

CDR3 region: CASRDRQGSGYTF. CDR3 DNA sequence: TGCGCCAGCAGGGACAGACAGGGCTCAGGCTACACCTTC. The chain combines TRBV10-2 with TRBJ1-2; 7 nucleotides agree with TRBD1. V was clipped by 6 bases and J by 8 bases; unmatched bases: 9. This CDR3 is 13 amino acids long. The germline gives CDR1 WSHSY, CDR2 SAAADI.